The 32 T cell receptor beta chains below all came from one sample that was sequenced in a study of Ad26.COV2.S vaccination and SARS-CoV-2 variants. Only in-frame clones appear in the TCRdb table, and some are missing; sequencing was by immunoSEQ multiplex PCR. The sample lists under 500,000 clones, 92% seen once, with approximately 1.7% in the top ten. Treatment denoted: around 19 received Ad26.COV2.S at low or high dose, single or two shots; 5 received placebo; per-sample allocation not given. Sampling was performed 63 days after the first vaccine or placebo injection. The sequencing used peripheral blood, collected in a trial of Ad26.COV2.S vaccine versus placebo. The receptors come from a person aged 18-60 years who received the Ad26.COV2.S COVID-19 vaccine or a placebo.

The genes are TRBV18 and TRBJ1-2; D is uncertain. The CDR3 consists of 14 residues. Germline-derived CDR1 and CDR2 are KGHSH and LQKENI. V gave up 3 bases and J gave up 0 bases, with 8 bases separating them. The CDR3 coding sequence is TGTGCCAGCTCACCTCCTGGTACTAACTATGGCTACACCTTC. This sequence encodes CASSPPGTNYGYTF.

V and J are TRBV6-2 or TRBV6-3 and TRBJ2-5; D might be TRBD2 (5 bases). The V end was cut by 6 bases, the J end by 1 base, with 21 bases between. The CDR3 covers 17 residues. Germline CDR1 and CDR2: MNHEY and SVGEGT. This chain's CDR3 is CASSPLRTPVLQETQYF. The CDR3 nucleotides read TGTGCCAGCAGCCCTCTCCGGACTCCCGTTCTCCAAGAGACCCAGTACTTC.

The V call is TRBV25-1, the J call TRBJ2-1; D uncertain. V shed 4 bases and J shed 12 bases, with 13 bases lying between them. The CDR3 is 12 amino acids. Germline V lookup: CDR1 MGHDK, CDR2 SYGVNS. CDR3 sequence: CASSVGDGAQFF. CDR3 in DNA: TGTGCCAGCAGTGTTGGGGATGGTGCGCAGTTCTTC. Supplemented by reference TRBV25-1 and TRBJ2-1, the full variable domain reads EADIYQTPRYLVIGTGKKITLECSQTMGHDKMYWYQQDPGMELHLIHYSYGVNSTEKGDLSSESTVSRIRTEHFPLTLESARPSHTSQYLCASSVGDGAQFFGPGTRLTVL.

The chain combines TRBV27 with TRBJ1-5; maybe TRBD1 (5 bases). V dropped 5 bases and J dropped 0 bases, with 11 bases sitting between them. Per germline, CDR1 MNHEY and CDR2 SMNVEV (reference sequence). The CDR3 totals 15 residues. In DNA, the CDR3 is TGTGCCAGCAGTCCGGGACGGCATAGCAATCAGCCCCAGCATTTT. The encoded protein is CASSPGRHSNQPQHF.

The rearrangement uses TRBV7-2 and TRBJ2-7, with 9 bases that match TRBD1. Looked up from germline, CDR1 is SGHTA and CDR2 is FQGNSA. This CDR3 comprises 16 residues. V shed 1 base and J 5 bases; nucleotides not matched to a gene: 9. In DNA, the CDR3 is TGTGCCAGCAGCTTAGTTGGGACAGGGTCTTTCCACGAGCAGTACTTC. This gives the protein CASSLVGTGSFHEQYF.

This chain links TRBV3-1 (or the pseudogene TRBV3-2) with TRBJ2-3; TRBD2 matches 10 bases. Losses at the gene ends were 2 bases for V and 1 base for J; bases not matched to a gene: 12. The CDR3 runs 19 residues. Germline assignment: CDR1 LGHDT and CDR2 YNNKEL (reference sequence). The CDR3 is CASSQRGLAGVSGTDTQYF. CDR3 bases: TGTGCCAGCAGCCAAAGGGGCCTAGCGGGGGTTAGCGGCACAGATACGCAGTATTTT.

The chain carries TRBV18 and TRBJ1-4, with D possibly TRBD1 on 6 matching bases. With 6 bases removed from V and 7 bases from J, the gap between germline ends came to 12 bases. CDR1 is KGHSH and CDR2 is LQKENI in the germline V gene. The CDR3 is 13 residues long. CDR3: CASSLGTLEKLFF. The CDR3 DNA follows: TGTGCCAGCTCTCTAGGGACACTTGAAAAACTGTTTTTT. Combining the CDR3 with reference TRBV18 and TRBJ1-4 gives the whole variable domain NAGVMQNPRHLVRRRGQEARLRCSPMKGHSHVYWYRQLPEEGLKFMVYLQKENIIDESGMPKERFSAEFPKEGPSILRIQQVVRGDSAAYFCASSLGTLEKLFFGSGTQLSVL.

DNA for the CDR3: TGTGCCAGTAACCCGGACAGGGGCACTGAAGCTTTCTTT. As protein: CASNPDRGTEAFF. This chain joins TRBV19 and TRBJ1-1; TRBD1 aligns across 9 bases. Trimming at V came to 7 bases and at J to 4 bases, leaving 4 bases not matched to a gene. Germline values: CDR1 LNHDA, CDR2 SQIVND (reference sequence). This CDR3 spans 13 amino acids.

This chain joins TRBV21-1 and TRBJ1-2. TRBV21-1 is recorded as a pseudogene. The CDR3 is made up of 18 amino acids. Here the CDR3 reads CASSKGKWSQGRDYGYTF. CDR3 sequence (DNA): TGTGCCAGCAGCAAAGGAAAGTGGAGCCAGGGACGGGACTATGGCTACACCTTC.

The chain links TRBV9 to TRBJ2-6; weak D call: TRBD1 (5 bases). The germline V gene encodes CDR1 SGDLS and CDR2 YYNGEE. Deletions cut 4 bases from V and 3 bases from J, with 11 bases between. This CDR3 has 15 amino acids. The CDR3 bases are TGTGCCAGCAGCTTCCAGGGTAGTGGGGCCAACGTCCTGACTTTC. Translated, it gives CASSFQGSGANVLTF.

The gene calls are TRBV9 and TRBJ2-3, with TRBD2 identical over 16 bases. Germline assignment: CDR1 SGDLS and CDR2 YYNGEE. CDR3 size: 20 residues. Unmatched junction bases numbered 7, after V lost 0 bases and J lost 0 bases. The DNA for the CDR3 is TGTGCCAGCAGCGTAGGGTTGGGGACTAGCGGGGGGGCCAGCACAGATACGCAGTATTTT. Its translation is CASSVGLGTSGGASTDTQYF.

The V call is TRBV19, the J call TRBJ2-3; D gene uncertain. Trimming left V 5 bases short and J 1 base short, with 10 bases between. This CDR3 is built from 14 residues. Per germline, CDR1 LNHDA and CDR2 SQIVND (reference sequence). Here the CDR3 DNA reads TGTGCCAGTAGTGCCACGAAAGGCACAGATACGCAGTATTTT. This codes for CASSATKGTDTQYF.

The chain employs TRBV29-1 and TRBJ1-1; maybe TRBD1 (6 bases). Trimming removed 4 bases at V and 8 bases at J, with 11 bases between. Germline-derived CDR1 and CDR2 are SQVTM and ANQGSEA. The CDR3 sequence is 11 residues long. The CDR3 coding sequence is TGCAGCGTTGTAGGCAGGGGCGAAGCTTTCTTT. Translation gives CSVVGRGEAFF.

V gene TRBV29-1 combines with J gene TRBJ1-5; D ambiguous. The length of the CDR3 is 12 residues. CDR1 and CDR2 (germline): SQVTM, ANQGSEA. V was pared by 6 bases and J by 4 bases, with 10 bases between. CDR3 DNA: TGCAGCGTGTCATCCTCGAATCAGCCCCAGCATTTT. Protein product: CSVSSSNQPQHF.

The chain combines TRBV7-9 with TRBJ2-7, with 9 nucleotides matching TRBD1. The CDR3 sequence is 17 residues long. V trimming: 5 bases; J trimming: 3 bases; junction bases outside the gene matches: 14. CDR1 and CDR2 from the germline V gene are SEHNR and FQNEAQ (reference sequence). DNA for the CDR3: TGTGCCAGCAGCCACGTCCCGGGACAGGGCAGCTACTACGAGCAGTACTTC. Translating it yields CASSHVPGQGSYYEQYF.

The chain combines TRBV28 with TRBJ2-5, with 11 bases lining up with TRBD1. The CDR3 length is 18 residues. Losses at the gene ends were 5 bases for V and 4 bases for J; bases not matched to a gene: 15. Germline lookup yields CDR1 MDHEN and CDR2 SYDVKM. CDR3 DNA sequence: TGTGCCAGCAGTCCGGACAGGGGGCTTGGTTTGCCGAGAGAGACCCAGTACTTC. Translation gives CASSPDRGLGLPRETQYF.

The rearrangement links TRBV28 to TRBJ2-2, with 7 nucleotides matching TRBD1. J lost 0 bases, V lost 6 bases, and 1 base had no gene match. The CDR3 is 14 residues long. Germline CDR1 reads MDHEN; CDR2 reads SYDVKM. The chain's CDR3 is CASRGQTNTGELFF. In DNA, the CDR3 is TGTGCCAGCAGGGGACAGACGAACACCGGGGAGCTGTTTTTT.

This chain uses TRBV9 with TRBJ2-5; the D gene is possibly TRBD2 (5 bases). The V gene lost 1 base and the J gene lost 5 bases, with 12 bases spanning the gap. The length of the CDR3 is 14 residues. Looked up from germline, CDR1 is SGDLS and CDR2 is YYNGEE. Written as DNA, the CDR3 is TGTGCCAGCAGCGTAACCCCGACGGGGGAGACCCAGTACTTC. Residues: CASSVTPTGETQYF.

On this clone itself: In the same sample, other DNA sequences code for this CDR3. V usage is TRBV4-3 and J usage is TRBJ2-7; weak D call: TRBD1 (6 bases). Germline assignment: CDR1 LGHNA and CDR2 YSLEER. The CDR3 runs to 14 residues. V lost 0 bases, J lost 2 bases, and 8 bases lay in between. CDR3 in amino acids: CASSQDRGTYEQYF. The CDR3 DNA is TGCGCCAGCAGCCAAGACAGGGGAACCTACGAGCAGTACTTC.

CDR3 protein: CASSQDHGQGTKKLFF. Here the CDR3 DNA reads TGCGCCAGCAGCCAAGATCACGGACAGGGGACAAAAAAACTGTTTTTT. The chain employs TRBV4-1 and TRBJ1-4; 9 bases line up with TRBD1. Germline loops: CDR1 MGHRA, CDR2 YSYEKL. The length of the CDR3 is 16 residues. V trimming: 0 bases; J trimming: 9 bases; junction bases outside the gene matches: 8.

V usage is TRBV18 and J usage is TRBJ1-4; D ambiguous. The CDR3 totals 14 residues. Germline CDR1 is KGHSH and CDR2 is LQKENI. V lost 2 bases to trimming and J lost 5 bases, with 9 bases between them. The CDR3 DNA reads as TGTGCCAGCTCACCATTGGAACGGAATGAAAAACTGTTTTTT. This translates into CASSPLERNEKLFF.

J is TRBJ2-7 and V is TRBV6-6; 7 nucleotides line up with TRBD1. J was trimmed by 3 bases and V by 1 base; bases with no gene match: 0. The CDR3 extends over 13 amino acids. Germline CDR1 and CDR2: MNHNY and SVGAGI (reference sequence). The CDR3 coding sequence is TGTGCCAGCAGTTACTGGACAGGCTACGAGCAGTACTTC. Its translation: CASSYWTGYEQYF.

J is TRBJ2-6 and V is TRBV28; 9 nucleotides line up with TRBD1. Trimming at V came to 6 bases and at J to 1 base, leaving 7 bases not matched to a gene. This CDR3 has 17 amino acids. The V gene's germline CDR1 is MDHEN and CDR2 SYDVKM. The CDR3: CASRPRDRASGANVLTF. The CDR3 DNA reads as TGTGCCAGCAGACCCCGGGACAGGGCATCTGGGGCCAACGTCCTGACTTTC.

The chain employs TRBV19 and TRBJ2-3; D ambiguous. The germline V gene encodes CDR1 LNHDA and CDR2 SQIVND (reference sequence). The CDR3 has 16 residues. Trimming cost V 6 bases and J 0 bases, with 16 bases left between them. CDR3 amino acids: CASSARWQGSTDTQYF. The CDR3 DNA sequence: TGTGCCAGTAGCGCTCGGTGGCAAGGTAGCACAGATACGCAGTATTTT.

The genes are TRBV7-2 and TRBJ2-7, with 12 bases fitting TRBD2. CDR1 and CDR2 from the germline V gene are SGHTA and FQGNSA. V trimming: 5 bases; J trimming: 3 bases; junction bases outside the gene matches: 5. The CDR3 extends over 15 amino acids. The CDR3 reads CASSPPTSGGYEQYF. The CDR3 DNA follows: TGTGCCAGCAGCCCCCCGACTAGCGGGGGCTACGAGCAGTACTTC.

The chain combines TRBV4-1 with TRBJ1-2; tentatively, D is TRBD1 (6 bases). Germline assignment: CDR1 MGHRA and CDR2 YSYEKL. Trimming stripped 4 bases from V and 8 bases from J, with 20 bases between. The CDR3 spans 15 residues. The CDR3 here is CASSRRKGGVYGYTF. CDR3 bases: TGCGCCAGCAGCCGCCGCAAAGGGGGGGTTTACGGCTACACCTTC.

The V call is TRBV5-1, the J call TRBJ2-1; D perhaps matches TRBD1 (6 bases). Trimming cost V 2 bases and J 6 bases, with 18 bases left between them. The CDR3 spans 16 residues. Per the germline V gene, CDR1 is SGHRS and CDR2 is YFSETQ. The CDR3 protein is CASSLPGQPPSNEQFF. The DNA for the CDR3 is TGCGCCAGCAGCTTACCCGGACAGCCCCCCTCCAATGAGCAGTTCTTC.

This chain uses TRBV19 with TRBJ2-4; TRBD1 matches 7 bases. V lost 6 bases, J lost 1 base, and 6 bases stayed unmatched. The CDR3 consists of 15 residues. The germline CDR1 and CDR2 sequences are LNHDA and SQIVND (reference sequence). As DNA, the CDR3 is TGTGCCAGTAGGATAACAGGGGCGGCCAAAAACATTCAGTACTTC. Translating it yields CASRITGAAKNIQYF.

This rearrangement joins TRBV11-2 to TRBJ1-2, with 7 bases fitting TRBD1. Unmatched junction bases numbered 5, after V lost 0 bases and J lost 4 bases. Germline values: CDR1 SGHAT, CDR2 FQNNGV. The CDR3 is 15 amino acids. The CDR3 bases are TGTGCCAGCAGCTTAGATCAGGGGACAGTCTATGGCTACACCTTC. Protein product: CASSLDQGTVYGYTF.

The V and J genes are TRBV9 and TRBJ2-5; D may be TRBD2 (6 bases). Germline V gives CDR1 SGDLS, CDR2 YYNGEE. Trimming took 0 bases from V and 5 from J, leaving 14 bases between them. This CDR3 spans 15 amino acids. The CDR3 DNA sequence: TGTGCCAGCAGCGTAGGGGGCGGGGCCCGGGAGACCCAGTACTTC. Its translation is CASSVGGGARETQYF. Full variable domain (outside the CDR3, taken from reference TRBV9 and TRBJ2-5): DSGVTQTPKHLITATGQRVTLRCSPRSGDLSVYWYQQSLDQGLQFLIQYYNGEERAKGNILERFSAQQFPDLHSELNLSSLELGDSALYFCASSVGGGARETQYFGPGTRLLVL.

The CDR3 DNA reads as TGTGCCAGTACCCTAGACTATGGCTACACCTTC. Amino acids: CASTLDYGYTF. The rearrangement joins TRBV2 to TRBJ1-2; D is undetermined. There are 11 residues in the CDR3. V dropped 9 bases and J dropped 3 bases, with 8 bases sitting between them. Germline V gene sequence: CDR1 SNHLY, CDR2 FYNNEI. Looking up the rest from reference TRBV2 and TRBJ1-2 gives the full variable domain: EPEVTQTPSHQVTQMGQEVILRCVPISNHLYFYWYRQILGQKVEFLVSFYNNEISEKSEIFDDQFSVERPDGSNFTLKIRSTKLEDSAMYFCASTLDYGYTFGSGTRLTVV.

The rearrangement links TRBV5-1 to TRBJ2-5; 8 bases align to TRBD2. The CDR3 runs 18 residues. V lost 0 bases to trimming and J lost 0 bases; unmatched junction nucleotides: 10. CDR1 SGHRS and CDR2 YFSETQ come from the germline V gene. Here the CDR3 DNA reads TGCGCCAGCAGCTTGGACCATACGCGGGGGGTAAACCAAGAGACCCAGTACTTC. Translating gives CASSLDHTRGVNQETQYF.